These 23 T cell receptor beta chains were sequenced from one sample in a study of T cell changes during pregnancy in multiple sclerosis. Produced via immunoSEQ multiplex PCR; TCRdb's table is partial and in-frame only. The table records 35,000 to 55,000 clones, 85% to 90% of them present only once. The starting material was CD8+ T cells from peripheral blood mononuclear cells, obtained after pregnancy. These receptors were taken from a female donor in good health, enrolled as a control in a pregnancy study.

The rearrangement links TRBV4-3 to TRBJ1-1; no definite D call. CDR3 length: 15 residues. Between the trimmed V and J ends, which lost 0 bases and 6 bases, there was a span of 14 bases. Germline V gives CDR1 LGHNA, CDR2 YSLEER. CDR3 in amino acids: CASSQEWDGGPEAFF. As DNA, the CDR3 is TGCGCCAGCAGCCAAGAGTGGGATGGAGGGCCTGAAGCTTTCTTT.

Relative to its sample, this clone is medium-sized. Distinct nucleotide sequences in the sample also encode this CDR3. The V call is TRBV5-6, the J call TRBJ1-1; 7 nucleotides agree with TRBD1. CDR1 is SGHDT, CDR2 YYEEEE, per germline. V was clipped by 4 bases and J by 5 bases; unmatched bases: 2. The CDR3 consists of 12 residues. This chain's CDR3 is CASSLRGTEAFF. The CDR3 DNA follows: TGTGCCAGCAGCCTCAGGGGGACTGAAGCTTTCTTT.

V and J are TRBV19 and TRBJ1-1; a possible D gene is TRBD1 (5 bases). CDR3 length equals 13 residues. V gave up 10 bases and J gave up 4 bases, with 16 bases separating them. CDR1 and CDR2 (germline): LNHDA, SQIVND (reference sequence). The CDR3 region has the DNA TGTGCCACCCGACCTGGGGGGGGCACTGAAGCTTTCTTT. This sequence encodes CATRPGGGTEAFF.

For the CDR3, the DNA is TGTGCCAGCAGCTTATCAGGGTTCACTGAAGCTTTCTTT. It specifies CASSLSGFTEAFF. The chain uses TRBV11-2 and TRBJ1-1, with D possibly matching TRBD1 (5 bases). Germline assignment: CDR1 SGHAT and CDR2 FQNNGV. This CDR3 comprises 13 residues. V lost 2 bases and J 4 bases, leaving 8 bases between the germline ends.

The chain joins TRBV4-1 to TRBJ1-2, with unresolved D. Germline V lookup: CDR1 MGHRA, CDR2 YSYEKL. The CDR3 covers 11 residues. The V end was cut by 5 bases, the J end by 4 bases, with 5 bases between. The CDR3 loop reads CASSGFYGYTF. The CDR3 DNA sequence: TGCGCCAGCAGCGGCTTCTATGGCTACACCTTC.

The chain recombines TRBV4-2 with TRBJ2-5; 12 bases map to TRBD1. TRBJ2-7 matches the DNA end more closely, so the J call is doubtful. The CDR3 extends over 16 amino acids. Germline V gene sequence: CDR1 LGHNA, CDR2 YNFKEQ. CDR3 DNA sequence: TGTGCCAGCTCACCCTCGGGACAGGGGGCTAATTACGAGCAGTACTTC. Protein sequence: CASSPSGQGANYEQYF.

The chain has TRBV5-6 and TRBJ2-1; 7 bases agree with TRBD1. J gave up 8 bases and V 4 bases, and 12 bases lay outside the gene matches. Germline values: CDR1 SGHDT, CDR2 YYEEEE. This CDR3 comprises 15 residues. CDR3: CASSLPGTESDEQFF. CDR3 DNA sequence: TGTGCCAGCAGCCTTCCCGGGACAGAGTCAGATGAGCAGTTCTTC.

This clone showed up just a few times. The rearrangement links TRBV15 to TRBJ2-5; D is perhaps TRBD2 (5 bases). The CDR3 is 15 residues long. V lost 4 bases to trimming and J lost 2 bases, with 14 bases between them. Germline V gene lookup returns CDR1 LNHNV and CDR2 YYDKDF (reference sequence). CDR3 sequence (DNA): TGTGCCACCAGCATGTACTGGGAGAGTCAAGAGACCCAGTACTTC. As protein: CATSMYWESQETQYF.

The chain carries TRBV9 and TRBJ1-1; D is uncertain. CDR1 is SGDLS, CDR2 YYNGEE, per germline. The V and J ends lost 0 bases and 4 bases respectively, with 13 bases between them. The CDR3 extends over 15 amino acids. The CDR3 region is CASSVDGSLGTEAFF. The CDR3 nucleotides read TGTGCCAGCAGCGTAGATGGCTCCCTTGGCACTGAAGCTTTCTTT.

This chain joins TRBV11-2 and TRBJ1-2; 8 bases line up with TRBD1. CDR1 SGHAT and CDR2 FQNNGV come from the germline V gene. This CDR3 has 14 residues. Trimming at V came to 2 bases and at J to 8 bases, leaving 7 bases not matched to a gene. The CDR3 sequence is CASSLTGTGNGYTF. The CDR3 bases are TGTGCCAGCAGCTTAACTGGGACAGGTAACGGCTACACCTTC.

J is TRBJ1-1 and V is TRBV30; 9 bases fit TRBD1. Germline CDR1 is GTSNPN and CDR2 is SVGIG (reference sequence). CDR3 size: 13 residues. V was pared by 5 bases and J by 1 base, with 2 bases of the junction left unmatched. Written as DNA, the CDR3 is TGTGCCTGGCAGACAGGGGGGAACACTGAAGCTTTCTTT. This codes for CAWQTGGNTEAFF. Supplemented by reference TRBV30 and TRBJ1-1, the full variable domain reads SQTIHQWPATLVQPVGSPLSLECTVEGTSNPNLYWYRQAAGRGLQLLFYSVGIGQISSEVPQNLSASRPQDRQFILSSKKLLLSDSGFYLCAWQTGGNTEAFFGQGTRLTVV.

The chain employs TRBV27 and TRBJ2-5; tentatively, D is TRBD1 (5 bases). The CDR3 consists of 13 residues. Germline V lookup: CDR1 MNHEY, CDR2 SMNVEV (reference sequence). With 2 bases removed from V and 3 bases from J, the gap between germline ends came to 7 bases. The CDR3, as DNA: TGTGCCAGCAGTTTAGTCAGGGAAGAGACCCAGTACTTC. It specifies CASSLVREETQYF.

The J gene is TRBJ2-7, the V gene TRBV30; 11 bases map to TRBD1. Germline V gene data show CDR1 as GTSNPN and CDR2 as SVGIG (reference sequence). The trim removed 4 bases at V and 3 bases at J, leaving 5 bases unmatched. The CDR3 sequence is 14 residues long. The chain's CDR3 is CAWKTGTGGYEQYF. The DNA for the CDR3 is TGTGCCTGGAAAACCGGGACAGGGGGCTACGAGCAGTACTTC. Variable domain in full (rest from reference TRBV30 and TRBJ2-7): SQTIHQWPATLVQPVGSPLSLECTVEGTSNPNLYWYRQAAGRGLQLLFYSVGIGQISSEVPQNLSASRPQDRQFILSSKKLLLSDSGFYLCAWKTGTGGYEQYFGPGTRLTVT.

The chain has TRBV6-4 and TRBJ1-1, with TRBD1 matching over 8 bases. The ends lost 2 bases at V and 7 bases at J; junction bases unmatched: 3. CDR3 size: 13 residues. The V gene's germline CDR1 is MRHNA and CDR2 SNTAGT. CDR3 sequence: CASSDRGTGEAFF. The CDR3 nucleotides are TGTGCCAGCAGTGACCGTGGGACAGGTGAAGCTTTCTTT.

The DNA for the CDR3 is TGTGCCAGCAGTCCAACCGGGACAGTCGAGCAGTACTTC. It is translated as CASSPTGTVEQYF. The V gene is TRBV28, the J gene TRBJ2-7, with 7 bases aligning to TRBD1. V dropped 5 bases and J dropped 6; count of bases not matched to a gene: 7. The germline V gene encodes CDR1 MDHEN and CDR2 SYDVKM. The CDR3 is made up of 13 amino acids. The complete variable domain, with remaining parts taken from reference TRBV28 and TRBJ2-7, reads DVKVTQSSRYLVKRTGEKVFLECVQDMDHENMFWYRQDPGLGLRLIYFSYDVKMKEKGDIPEGYSVSREKKERFSLILESASTNQTSMYLCASSPTGTVEQYFGPGTRLTVT.

V is TRBV27 and J is TRBJ1-5; no firm D call. The CDR3 length is 17 residues. The V gene's germline CDR1 is MNHEY and CDR2 SMNVEV (reference sequence). Between the trimmed V and J ends, which lost 2 bases and 5 bases, there was a span of 19 bases. The CDR3 protein is CASSLTGLTHPDQPQHF. Here the CDR3 DNA reads TGTGCCAGCAGTTTAACCGGGTTAACCCATCCGGATCAGCCCCAGCATTTT.

The chain uses TRBV7-2 and TRBJ2-7; perhaps TRBD2 as D (6 bases). The CDR3 has 13 residues. V lost 5 bases and J lost 1, with 9 bases in between. Germline V lookup: CDR1 SGHTA, CDR2 FQGNSA. This CDR3 reads CASSTGGSYEQYF. The DNA for the CDR3 is TGTGCCAGCAGCACCGGAGGGTCCTACGAGCAGTACTTC.

J is TRBJ2-2 and V is TRBV2; TRBD1 matches 10 bases. Per the germline V gene, CDR1 is SNHLY and CDR2 is FYNNEI. V was pared by 6 bases and J by 3 bases, with 10 bases of the junction left unmatched. This CDR3 region has 17 residues. The CDR3, as DNA: TGTGCCAGCAGCGGCCCGGGACAGGGGTTGGACACCGGGGAGCTGTTTTTT. It codes for CASSGPGQGLDTGELFF.

V is TRBV5-6 and J is TRBJ2-5; 7 bases are shared with TRBD1. With 2 bases clipped from V and 5 bases from J, the junction kept 6 bases outside the gene matches. The CDR3 spans 14 residues. The V gene's germline CDR1 is SGHDT and CDR2 YYEEEE. CDR3 sequence: CASSFTTGRETQYF. In DNA, the CDR3 is TGTGCCAGCAGCTTCACGACAGGGCGTGAGACCCAGTACTTC.

This chain connects TRBV6-6 to TRBJ1-1, with D possibly matching TRBD1 (5 bases). Looked up from germline, CDR1 is MNHNY and CDR2 is SVGAGI (reference sequence). V shed 7 bases and J shed 1 base, with 19 bases lying between them. The CDR3 contains 16 residues. This chain's CDR3 is CASTGGTLIGNTEAFF. CDR3 DNA sequence: TGTGCCAGCACGGGAGGGACCCTTATAGGGAACACTGAAGCTTTCTTT.

The CDR3 sequence: CATSRGDNPNSPLHF. The DNA of the CDR3 is TGTGCCACCAGCAGGGGGGACAACCCTAATTCACCCCTCCACTTT. The chain has TRBV15 and TRBJ1-6; TRBD1 might be the D (6 bases). Per the germline V gene, CDR1 is LNHNV and CDR2 is YYDKDF (reference sequence). The CDR3 is 15 amino acids. V was clipped by 3 bases and J by 6 bases, with 12 bases between them.

J is TRBJ2-1 and V is TRBV27; a weak D match, TRBD2 (7 bases). Trimming cost V 5 bases and J 7 bases, with 18 bases left between them. The CDR3 contains 15 residues. Germline V lookup: CDR1 MNHEY, CDR2 SMNVEV (reference sequence). The CDR3 region has the DNA TGTGCCAGCAGTGCGGGGGCGCCGGGTAGTAATGAGCAGTTCTTC. This sequence encodes CASSAGAPGSNEQFF.

This chain connects TRBV27 to TRBJ2-1; 8 bases map to TRBD1. The CDR3 consists of 14 residues. From germline, CDR1 is MNHEY and CDR2 SMNVEV (reference sequence). The V gene end was trimmed by 3 bases and the J gene end by 5 bases; junction bases not matched to a gene: 3. The CDR3 reads CASSFQGADNEQFF. DNA of the CDR3: TGTGCCAGCAGTTTTCAGGGGGCAGACAATGAGCAGTTCTTC.